The 11 T cell receptor beta chains below were found in one sample sequenced in a study of cytomegalovirus exposure and HLA in healthy donors. In the PCR, 60 Vbeta and 13 Jbeta primers were used. Generated by immunoSEQ multiplex PCR, the TCRdb table keeps only in-frame clones and is missing some. This table has around 250,000 clones, about 80% appearing once. Sequenced sample: PBMCs. These receptor sequences come from an older woman in good health and CMV-seropositive.

This chain joins TRBV6-8 and TRBJ1-4, with TRBD1 as a possible D gene (6 bases). The CDR3 covers 18 residues. Trimming took 9 bases from V and 4 from J, leaving 27 bases between them. Germline lookup yields CDR1 MNHGY and CDR2 SAAAGT. The CDR3 loop reads CAREKRPGHSSGNEKLFF. The CDR3 DNA is TGTGCCAGAGAGAAGAGACCGGGACATTCTTCGGGTAATGAAAAACTGTTTTTT.

CDR3 sequence: CATSENPQVNTEAFF. As DNA, the CDR3 is TGTGCCACCAGCGAAAACCCACAGGTTAACACTGAAGCTTTCTTT. The chain has TRBV15 and TRBJ1-1; possible D gene TRBD1, 5 bases. The CDR3 is made up of 15 amino acids. Germline assignment: CDR1 LNHNV and CDR2 YYDKDF (reference sequence). V was shortened by 5 bases and J by 2 bases, with 15 bases between the two germline ends.

This rearrangement joins TRBV7-9 to TRBJ2-3; TRBD2 matches at 9 bases. This CDR3 is 14 amino acids long. Trimming at V came to 10 bases and at J to 4 bases, leaving 9 bases not matched to a gene. Germline CDR1 reads SEHNR; CDR2 reads FQNEAQ (reference sequence). DNA for the CDR3: TGTGCCACCCCGGGGCGGGAGGGCCCAGATACGCAGTATTTT. It codes for CATPGREGPDTQYF.

The genes are TRBV28 and TRBJ2-1; TRBD2 might be the D (6 bases). The length of the CDR3 is 15 residues. Germline-derived CDR1 and CDR2 are MDHEN and SYDVKM. Between the trimmed V and J ends, which lost 5 bases and 0 bases, there was a span of 11 bases. CDR3 in amino acids: CASSLSGVSYNEQFF. The CDR3 coding sequence is TGTGCCAGCAGTCTATCGGGAGTCTCCTACAATGAGCAGTTCTTC.

The rearrangement joins TRBV5-6 to TRBJ1-6, with D tentatively TRBD1 (5 bases). Germline-derived CDR1 and CDR2 are SGHDT and YYEEEE. The CDR3 totals 14 residues. V was pared by 4 bases and J by 4 bases, with 9 bases between. The CDR3 region is CASSPDNYNSPLHF. The CDR3, as DNA: TGTGCCAGCAGCCCGGACAATTATAATTCACCCCTCCACTTT.

V and J are TRBV28 and TRBJ2-5; possible D gene TRBD1, 5 bases. The J call may be wrong; the DNA end is better matched by TRBJ2-7. This CDR3 comprises 15 residues. Germline V gene data show CDR1 as MDHEN and CDR2 as SYDVKM. The CDR3 DNA sequence: TGTGCCAGCAGTACCGGACACGCGGTGGGCTACGAGCAGTACTTC. This codes for CASSTGHAVGYEQYF.

The genes are TRBV4-1 and TRBJ1-1; maybe TRBD1 (5 bases). Germline loops: CDR1 MGHRA, CDR2 YSYEKL. The V gene lost 0 bases and the J gene lost 4 bases, with 15 bases spanning the gap. This CDR3 comprises 16 residues. CDR3 sequence: CASSQEGGRGGTEAFF. The CDR3 coding sequence is TGCGCCAGCAGCCAAGAAGGAGGAAGGGGAGGCACTGAAGCTTTCTTT.

This clone was detected only a few times. The rearrangement uses TRBV9 and TRBJ2-2; D gene unclear. V shed 0 bases and J shed 7 bases, with 13 bases lying between them. This CDR3 has 15 amino acids. Germline V gene lookup returns CDR1 SGDLS and CDR2 YYNGEE. The CDR3 loop reads CASSVGSTPSGELFF. The CDR3 coding sequence is TGTGCCAGCAGCGTAGGCTCGACTCCAAGCGGGGAGCTGTTTTTT.

V and J are TRBV19 and TRBJ2-7, with 9 bases lining up with TRBD2. The CDR3 sequence is 15 residues long. Germline V gene data show CDR1 as LNHDA and CDR2 as SQIVND (reference sequence). V dropped 5 bases and J dropped 3; count of bases not matched to a gene: 8. This CDR3 is CASSDRLAENYEQYF. The CDR3 DNA follows: TGTGCCAGTAGTGACAGACTAGCGGAGAACTACGAGCAGTACTTC. Variable domain in full (rest from reference TRBV19 and TRBJ2-7): DGGITQSPKYLFRKEGQNVTLSCEQNLNHDAMYWYRQDPGQGLRLIYYSQIVNDFQKGDIAEGYSVSREKKESFPLTVTSAQKNPTAFYLCASSDRLAENYEQYFGPGTRLTVT.

The V call is TRBV21-1, the J call TRBJ1-4. TRBV21-1 is labeled a pseudogene. CDR3 size: 16 residues. DNA for the CDR3: TGTGCCAGCAGCAAAGATCCGGGCCCTGCGGGGGAAAAACTGTTTTTT. It is translated as CASSKDPGPAGEKLFF.

The chain employs TRBV5-4 and TRBJ2-7; TRBD2 matches at 7 bases. CDR1 is SGHNT and CDR2 is YYREEE in the germline V gene (reference sequence). The length of the CDR3 is 13 residues. Losses at the gene ends were 4 bases for V and 4 bases for J; bases not matched to a gene: 5. CDR3 protein: CASSQFSGYEQYF. DNA of the CDR3: TGTGCCAGCAGCCAATTTAGCGGGTACGAGCAGTACTTC.